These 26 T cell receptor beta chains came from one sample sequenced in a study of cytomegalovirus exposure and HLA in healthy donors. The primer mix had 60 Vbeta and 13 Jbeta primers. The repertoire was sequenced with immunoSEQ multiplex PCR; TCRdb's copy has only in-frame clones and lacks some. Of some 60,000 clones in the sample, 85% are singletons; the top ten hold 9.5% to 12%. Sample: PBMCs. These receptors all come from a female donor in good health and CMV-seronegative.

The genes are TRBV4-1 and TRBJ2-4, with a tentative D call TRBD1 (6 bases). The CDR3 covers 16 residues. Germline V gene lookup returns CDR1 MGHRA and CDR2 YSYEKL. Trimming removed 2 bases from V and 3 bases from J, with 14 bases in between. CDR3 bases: TGCGCCAGCAGCCAAAACAAACAGGGCGGCAAAAACATTCAGTACTTC. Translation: CASSQNKQGGKNIQYF.

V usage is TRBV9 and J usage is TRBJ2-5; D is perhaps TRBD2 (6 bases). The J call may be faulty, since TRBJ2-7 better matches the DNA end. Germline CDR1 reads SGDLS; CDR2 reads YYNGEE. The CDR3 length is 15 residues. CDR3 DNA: TGTGCCAGCAGCGTAGCGGCTACGGGACTCTACGAGCAGTACTTC. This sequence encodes CASSVAATGLYEQYF.

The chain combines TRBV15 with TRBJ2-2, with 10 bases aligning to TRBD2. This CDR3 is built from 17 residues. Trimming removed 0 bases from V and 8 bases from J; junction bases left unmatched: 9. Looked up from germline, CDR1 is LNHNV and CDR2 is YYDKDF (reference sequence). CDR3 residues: CATSREASGGRVGELFF. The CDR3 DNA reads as TGTGCCACCAGCAGAGAGGCTAGCGGGGGCAGAGTGGGGGAGCTGTTTTTT.

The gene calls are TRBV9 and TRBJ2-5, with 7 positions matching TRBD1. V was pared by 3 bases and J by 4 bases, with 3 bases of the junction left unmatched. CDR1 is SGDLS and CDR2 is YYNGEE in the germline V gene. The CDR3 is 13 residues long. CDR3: CASSETGLETQYF. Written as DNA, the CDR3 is TGTGCCAGCAGCGAGACAGGGTTAGAGACCCAGTACTTC.

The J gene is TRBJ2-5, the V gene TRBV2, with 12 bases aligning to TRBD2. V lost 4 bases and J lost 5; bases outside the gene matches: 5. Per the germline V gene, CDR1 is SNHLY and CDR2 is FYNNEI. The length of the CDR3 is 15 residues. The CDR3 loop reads CASSGLAGAGETQYF. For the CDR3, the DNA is TGTGCCAGCAGTGGACTAGCGGGAGCGGGTGAGACCCAGTACTTC.

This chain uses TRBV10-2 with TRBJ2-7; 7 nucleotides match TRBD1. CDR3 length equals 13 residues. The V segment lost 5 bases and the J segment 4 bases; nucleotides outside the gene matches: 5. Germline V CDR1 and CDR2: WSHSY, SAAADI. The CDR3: CASSIGTAYEQYF. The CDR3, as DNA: TGCGCCAGCAGTATTGGGACAGCTTACGAGCAGTACTTC.

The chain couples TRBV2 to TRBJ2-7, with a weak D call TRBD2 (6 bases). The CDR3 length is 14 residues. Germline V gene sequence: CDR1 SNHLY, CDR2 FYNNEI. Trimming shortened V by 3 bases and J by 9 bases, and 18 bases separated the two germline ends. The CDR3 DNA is TGTGCCAGCAGTGAGCCCAGCGGGTCTCCGCGGCAGTACTTC. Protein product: CASSEPSGSPRQYF.

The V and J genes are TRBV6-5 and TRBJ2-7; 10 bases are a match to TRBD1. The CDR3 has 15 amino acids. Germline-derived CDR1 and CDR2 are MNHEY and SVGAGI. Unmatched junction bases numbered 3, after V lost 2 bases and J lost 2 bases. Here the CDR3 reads CASSYGTGVTYEQYF. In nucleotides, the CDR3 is TGTGCCAGCAGTTACGGGACAGGGGTGACCTACGAGCAGTACTTC.

CDR3 DNA: TGTGCCATCAGTCCGGGGAACTACTATGGCTACACCTTC. Translated, it gives CAISPGNYYGYTF. The rearrangement joins TRBV10-3 to TRBJ1-2, with D unresolved. The V and J ends lost 5 bases and 3 bases respectively, with 10 bases between them. The V gene's germline CDR1 is ENHRY and CDR2 SYGVKD. This CDR3 is built from 13 residues.

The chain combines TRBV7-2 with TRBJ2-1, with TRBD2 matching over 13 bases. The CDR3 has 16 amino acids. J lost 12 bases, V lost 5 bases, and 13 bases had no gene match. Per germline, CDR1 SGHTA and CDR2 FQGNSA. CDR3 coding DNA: TGTGCCAGCAGCCCACCCCGGGTACTAGCGGGAGGGTTGCAGTTCTTC. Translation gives CASSPPRVLAGGLQFF.

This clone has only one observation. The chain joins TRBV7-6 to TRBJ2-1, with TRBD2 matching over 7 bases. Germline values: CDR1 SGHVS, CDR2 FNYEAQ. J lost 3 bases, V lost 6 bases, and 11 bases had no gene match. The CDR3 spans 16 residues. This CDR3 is CASSYSSGAYYNEQFF. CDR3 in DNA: TGTGCCAGCAGTTACTCTAGCGGTGCCTACTACAATGAGCAGTTCTTC.

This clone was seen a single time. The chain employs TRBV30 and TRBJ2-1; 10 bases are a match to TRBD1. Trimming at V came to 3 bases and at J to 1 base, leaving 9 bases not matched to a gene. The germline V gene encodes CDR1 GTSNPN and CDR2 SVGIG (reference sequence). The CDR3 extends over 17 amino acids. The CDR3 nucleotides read TGTGCCTGGAGGAGACAGGGGGCCTTGAATTCCTACAATGAGCAGTTCTTC. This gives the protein CAWRRQGALNSYNEQFF.

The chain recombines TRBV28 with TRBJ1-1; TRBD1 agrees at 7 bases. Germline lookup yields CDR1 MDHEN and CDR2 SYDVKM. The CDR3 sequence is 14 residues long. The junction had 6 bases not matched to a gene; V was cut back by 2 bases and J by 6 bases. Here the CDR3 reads CASSLIDRVAEAFF. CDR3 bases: TGTGCCAGCAGTTTAATTGACAGGGTGGCTGAAGCTTTCTTT.

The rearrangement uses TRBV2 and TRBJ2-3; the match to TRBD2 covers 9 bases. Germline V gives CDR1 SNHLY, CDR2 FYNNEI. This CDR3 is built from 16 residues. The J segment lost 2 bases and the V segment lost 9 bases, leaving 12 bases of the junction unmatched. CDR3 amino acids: CARETRLAAHTDTQYF. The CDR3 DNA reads TGTGCCAGGGAAACACGACTAGCGGCGCACACAGATACGCAGTATTTT.

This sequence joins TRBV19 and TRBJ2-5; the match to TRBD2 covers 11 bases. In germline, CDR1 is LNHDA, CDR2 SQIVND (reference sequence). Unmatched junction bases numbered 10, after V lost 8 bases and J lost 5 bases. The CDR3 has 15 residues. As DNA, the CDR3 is TGTGCCAGTTCCGATCCCAGACTAGCGGGGGAGACCCAGTACTTC. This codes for CASSDPRLAGETQYF. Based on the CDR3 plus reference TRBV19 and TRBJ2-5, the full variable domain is DGGITQSPKYLFRKEGQNVTLSCEQNLNHDAMYWYRQDPGQGLRLIYYSQIVNDFQKGDIAEGYSVSREKKESFPLTVTSAQKNPTAFYLCASSDPRLAGETQYFGPGTRLLVL.

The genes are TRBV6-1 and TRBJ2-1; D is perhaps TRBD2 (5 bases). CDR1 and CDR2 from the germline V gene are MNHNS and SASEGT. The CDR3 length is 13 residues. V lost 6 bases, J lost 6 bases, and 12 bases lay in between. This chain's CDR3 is CASRLDYFNEQFF. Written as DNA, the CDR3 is TGTGCCAGCAGGCTCGACTACTTCAATGAGCAGTTCTTC.

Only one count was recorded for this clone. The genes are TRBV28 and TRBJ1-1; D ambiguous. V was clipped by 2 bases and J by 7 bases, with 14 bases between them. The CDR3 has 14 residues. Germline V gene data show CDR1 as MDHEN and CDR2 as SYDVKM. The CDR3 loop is CASSLPQYSLEAFF. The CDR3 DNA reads TGTGCCAGCAGTTTACCCCAATATAGCCTTGAAGCTTTCTTT. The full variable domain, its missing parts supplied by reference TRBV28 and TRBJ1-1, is DVKVTQSSRYLVKRTGEKVFLECVQDMDHENMFWYRQDPGLGLRLIYFSYDVKMKEKGDIPEGYSVSREKKERFSLILESASTNQTSMYLCASSLPQYSLEAFFGQGTRLTVV.

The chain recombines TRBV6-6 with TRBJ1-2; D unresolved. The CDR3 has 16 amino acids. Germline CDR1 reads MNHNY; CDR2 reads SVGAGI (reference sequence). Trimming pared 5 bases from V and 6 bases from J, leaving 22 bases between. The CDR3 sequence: CASSLPSLTLEDGYTF. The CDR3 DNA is TGTGCCAGCAGTCTACCTTCGCTTACTCTGGAGGATGGCTACACCTTC.

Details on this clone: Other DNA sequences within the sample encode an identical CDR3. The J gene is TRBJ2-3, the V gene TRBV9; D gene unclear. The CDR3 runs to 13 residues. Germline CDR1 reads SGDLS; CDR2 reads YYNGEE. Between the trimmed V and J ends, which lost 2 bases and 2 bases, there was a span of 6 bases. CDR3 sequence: CASSVSSTDTQYF. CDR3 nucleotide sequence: TGTGCCAGCAGCGTTTCATCCACAGATACGCAGTATTTT.

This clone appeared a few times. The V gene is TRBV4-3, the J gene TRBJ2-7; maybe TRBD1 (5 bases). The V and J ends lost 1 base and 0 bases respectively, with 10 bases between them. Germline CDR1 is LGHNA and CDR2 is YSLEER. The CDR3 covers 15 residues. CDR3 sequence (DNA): TGCGCCAGCAGCCAAGTCTATGGGGCCTCCTACGAGCAGTACTTC. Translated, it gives CASSQVYGASYEQYF.

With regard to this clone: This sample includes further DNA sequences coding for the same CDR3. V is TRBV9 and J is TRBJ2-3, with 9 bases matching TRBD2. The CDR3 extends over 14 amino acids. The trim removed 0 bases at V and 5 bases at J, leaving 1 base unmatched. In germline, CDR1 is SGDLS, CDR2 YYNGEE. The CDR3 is CASSVELAGDTQYF. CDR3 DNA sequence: TGTGCCAGCAGCGTAGAACTAGCGGGAGATACGCAGTATTTT.

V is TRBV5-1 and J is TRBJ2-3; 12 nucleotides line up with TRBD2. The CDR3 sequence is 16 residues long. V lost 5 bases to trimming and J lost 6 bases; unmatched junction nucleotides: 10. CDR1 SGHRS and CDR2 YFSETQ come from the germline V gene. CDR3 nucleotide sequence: TGCGCCAGCAGAACTAGCCTAGCGGGGGGGCTGGATACGCAGTATTTT. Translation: CASRTSLAGGLDTQYF.

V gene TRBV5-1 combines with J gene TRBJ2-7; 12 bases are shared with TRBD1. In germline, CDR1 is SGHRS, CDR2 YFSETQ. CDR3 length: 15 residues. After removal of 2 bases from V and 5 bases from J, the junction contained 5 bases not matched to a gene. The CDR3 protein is CASSFRDRGLNEQYF. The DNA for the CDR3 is TGCGCCAGCAGCTTCCGGGACAGGGGGCTTAACGAGCAGTACTTC.

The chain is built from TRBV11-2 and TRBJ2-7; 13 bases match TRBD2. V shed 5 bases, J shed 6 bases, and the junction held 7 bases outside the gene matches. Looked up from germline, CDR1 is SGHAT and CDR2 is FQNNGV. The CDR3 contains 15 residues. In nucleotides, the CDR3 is TGTGCCAGCAGCCGGGTCGGACTAGCGGGAGTCGAGCAGTACTTC. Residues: CASSRVGLAGVEQYF.

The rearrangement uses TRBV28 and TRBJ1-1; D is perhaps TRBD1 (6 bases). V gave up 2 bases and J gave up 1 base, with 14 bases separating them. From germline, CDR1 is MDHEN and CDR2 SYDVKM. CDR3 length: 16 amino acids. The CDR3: CASSLRPRGGNTEAFF. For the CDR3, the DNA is TGTGCCAGCAGTTTACGCCCCAGGGGCGGGAACACTGAAGCTTTCTTT.

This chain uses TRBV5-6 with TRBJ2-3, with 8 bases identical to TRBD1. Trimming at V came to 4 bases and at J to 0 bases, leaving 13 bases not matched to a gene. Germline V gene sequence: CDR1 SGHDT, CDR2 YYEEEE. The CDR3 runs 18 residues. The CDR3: CASSRGGRGQMSTDTQYF. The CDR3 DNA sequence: TGTGCCAGCAGCCGAGGCGGCAGGGGGCAGATGAGCACAGATACGCAGTATTTT.